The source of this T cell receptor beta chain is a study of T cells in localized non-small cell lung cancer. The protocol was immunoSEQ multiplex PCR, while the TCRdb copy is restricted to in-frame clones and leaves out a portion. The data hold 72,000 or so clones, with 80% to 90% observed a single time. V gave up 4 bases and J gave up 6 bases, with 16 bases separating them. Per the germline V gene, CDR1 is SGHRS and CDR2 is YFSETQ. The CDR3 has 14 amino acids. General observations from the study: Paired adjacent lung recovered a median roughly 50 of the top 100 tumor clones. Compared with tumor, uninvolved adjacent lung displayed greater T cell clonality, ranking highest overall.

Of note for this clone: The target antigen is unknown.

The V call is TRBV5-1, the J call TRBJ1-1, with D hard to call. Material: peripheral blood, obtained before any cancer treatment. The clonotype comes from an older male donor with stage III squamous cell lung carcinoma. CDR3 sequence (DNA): TGCGCCAGCAGCACTAGGGCCTCCATAGCTGAAGCTTTCTTT. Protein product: CASSTRASIAEAFF.